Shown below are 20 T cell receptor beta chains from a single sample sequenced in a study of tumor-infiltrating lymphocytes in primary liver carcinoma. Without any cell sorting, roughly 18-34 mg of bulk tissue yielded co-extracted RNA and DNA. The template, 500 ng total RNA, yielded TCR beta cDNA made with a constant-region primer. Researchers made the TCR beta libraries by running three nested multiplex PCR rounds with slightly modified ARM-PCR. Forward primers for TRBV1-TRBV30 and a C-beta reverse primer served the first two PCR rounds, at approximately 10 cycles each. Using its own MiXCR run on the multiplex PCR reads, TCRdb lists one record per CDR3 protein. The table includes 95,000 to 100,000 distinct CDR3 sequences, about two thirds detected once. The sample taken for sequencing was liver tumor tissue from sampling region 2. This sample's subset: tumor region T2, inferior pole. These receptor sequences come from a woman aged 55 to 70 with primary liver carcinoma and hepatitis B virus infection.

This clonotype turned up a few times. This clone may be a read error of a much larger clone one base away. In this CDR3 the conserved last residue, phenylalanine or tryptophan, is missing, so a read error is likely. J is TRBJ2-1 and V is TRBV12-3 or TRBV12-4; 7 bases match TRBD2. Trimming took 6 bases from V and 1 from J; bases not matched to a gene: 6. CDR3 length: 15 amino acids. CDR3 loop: CASSKSGASYNEQFL. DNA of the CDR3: TGTGCCAGCAGCAAAAGCGGGGCGTCCTACAATGAGCAGTTCCTC.

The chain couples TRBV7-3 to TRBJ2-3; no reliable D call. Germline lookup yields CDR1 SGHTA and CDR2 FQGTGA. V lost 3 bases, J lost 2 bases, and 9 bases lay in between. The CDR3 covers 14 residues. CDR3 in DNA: TGTGCCAGCAGCTTTGGAAGTCACACAGATACGCAGTATTTT. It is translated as CASSFGSHTDTQYF.

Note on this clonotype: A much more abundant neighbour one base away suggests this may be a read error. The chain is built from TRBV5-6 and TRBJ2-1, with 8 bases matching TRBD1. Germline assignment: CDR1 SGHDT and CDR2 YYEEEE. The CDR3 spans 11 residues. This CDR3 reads CGSSFGQGQFF. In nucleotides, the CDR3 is TGTGGCAGCAGCTTTGGACAGGGCCAGTTCTTC.

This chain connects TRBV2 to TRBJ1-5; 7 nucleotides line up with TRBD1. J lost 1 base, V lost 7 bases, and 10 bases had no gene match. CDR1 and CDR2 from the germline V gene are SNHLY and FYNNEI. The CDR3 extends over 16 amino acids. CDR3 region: CASTRQGRVSNQPQHF. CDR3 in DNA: TGTGCCAGCACTCGACAGGGAAGGGTGAGCAATCAGCCCCAGCATTTT.

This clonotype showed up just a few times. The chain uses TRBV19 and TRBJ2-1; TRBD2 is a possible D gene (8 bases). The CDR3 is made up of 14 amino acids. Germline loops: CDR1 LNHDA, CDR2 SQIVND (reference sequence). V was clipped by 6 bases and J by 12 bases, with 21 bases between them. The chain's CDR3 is CASSTDRFGLAQFF. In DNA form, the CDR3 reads TGTGCCAGTAGCACGGACAGGTTCGGACTAGCGCAGTTCTTC.

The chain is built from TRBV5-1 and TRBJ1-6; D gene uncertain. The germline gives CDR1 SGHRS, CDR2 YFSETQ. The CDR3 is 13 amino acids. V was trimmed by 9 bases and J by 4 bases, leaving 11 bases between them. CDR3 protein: CANAGSYNSPLHF. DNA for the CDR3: TGCGCCAACGCCGGAAGTTATAATTCACCCCTCCACTTT.

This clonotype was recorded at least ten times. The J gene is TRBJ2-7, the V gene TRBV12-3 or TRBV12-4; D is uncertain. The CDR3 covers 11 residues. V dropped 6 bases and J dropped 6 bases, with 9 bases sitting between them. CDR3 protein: CASSPGLEQYF. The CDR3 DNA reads TGTGCCAGCAGCCCCGGGCTCGAGCAGTACTTC.

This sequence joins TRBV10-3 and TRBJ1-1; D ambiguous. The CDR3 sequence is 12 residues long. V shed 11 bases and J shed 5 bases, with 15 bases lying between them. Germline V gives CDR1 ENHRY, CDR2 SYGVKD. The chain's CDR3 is CAVQAASTEAFF. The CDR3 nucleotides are TGTGCCGTCCAGGCGGCTAGTACTGAAGCTTTCTTT.

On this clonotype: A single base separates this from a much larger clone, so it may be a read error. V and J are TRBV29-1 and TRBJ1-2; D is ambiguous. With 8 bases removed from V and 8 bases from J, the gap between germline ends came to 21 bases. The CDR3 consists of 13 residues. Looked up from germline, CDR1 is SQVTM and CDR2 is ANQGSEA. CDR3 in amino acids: CSPTRLGGSGYTF. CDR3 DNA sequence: TGCAGCCCTACCAGGCTCGGAGGGTCAGGCTACACCTTC.

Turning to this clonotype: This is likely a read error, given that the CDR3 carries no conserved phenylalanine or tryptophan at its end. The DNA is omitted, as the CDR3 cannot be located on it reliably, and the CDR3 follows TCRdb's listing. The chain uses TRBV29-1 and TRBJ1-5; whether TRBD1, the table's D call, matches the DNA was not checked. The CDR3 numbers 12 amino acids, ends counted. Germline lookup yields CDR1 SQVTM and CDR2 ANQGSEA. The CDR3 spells CSVGQGDQPRHI.

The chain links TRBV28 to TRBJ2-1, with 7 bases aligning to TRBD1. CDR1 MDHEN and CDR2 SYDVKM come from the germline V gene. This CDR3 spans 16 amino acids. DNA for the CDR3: TGTACCTGCAGCTCCCTTGGGGACAGACCCCTGAATGAGCAGTTCTTC. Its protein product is CTCSSLGDRPLNEQFF.

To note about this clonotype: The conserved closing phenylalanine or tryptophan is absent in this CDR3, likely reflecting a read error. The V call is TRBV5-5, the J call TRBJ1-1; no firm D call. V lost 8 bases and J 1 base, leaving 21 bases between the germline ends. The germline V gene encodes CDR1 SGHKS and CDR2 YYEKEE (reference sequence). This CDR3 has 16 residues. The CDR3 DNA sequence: TGTGCCAGTAGCCTGAATCCTAACTTACAGAACACTGAAGCTTTCCTA. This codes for CASSLNPNLQNTEAFL.

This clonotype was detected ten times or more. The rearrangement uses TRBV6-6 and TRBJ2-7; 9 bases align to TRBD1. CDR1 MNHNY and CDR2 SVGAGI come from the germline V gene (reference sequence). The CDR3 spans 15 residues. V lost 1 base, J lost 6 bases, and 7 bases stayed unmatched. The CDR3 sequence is CASSYLDRGLCEQYF. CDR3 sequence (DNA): TGTGCCAGCAGTTACTTGGACAGGGGTCTGTGCGAGCAGTACTTC.

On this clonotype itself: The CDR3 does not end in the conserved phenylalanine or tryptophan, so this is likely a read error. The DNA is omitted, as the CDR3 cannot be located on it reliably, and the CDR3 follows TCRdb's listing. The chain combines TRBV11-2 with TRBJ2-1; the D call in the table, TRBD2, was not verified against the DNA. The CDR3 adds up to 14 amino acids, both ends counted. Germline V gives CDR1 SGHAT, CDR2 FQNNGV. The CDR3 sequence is CASNPDSRYRELFC.

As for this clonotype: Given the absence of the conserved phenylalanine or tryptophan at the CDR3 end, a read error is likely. CDR3 coding DNA: TGCGCCAGCAGCTTGGGACTAGCGGGAGGGGAGCAGTACTCC. Protein: CASSLGLAGGEQYS. The rearrangement uses TRBV5-1 and TRBJ2-7; TRBD2 matches at 14 bases. The germline CDR1 and CDR2 sequences are SGHRS and YFSETQ. Trimming removed 0 bases from V and 7 bases from J; junction bases left unmatched: 0. The CDR3 is made up of 14 amino acids.

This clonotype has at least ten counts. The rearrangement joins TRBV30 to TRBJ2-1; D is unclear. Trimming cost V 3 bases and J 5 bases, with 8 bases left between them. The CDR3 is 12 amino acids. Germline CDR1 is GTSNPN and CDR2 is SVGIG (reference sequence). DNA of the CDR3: TGTGCCTGGAGGCGGCGGAACAATGAGCAGTTCTTC. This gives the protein CAWRRRNNEQFF.

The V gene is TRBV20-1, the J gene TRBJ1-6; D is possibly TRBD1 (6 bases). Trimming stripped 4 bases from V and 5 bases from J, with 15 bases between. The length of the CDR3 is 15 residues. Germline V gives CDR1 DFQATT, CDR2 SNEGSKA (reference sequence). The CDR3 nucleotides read TGCAGTGCTATCCCCCCGGGACACCATAATTCACCCCTCCACTTT. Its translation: CSAIPPGHHNSPLHF.

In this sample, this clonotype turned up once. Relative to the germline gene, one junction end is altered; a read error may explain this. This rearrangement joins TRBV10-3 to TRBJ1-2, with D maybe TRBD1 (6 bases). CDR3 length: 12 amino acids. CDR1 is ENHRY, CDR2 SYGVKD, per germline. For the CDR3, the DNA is TGTGCCATCAAGGGGGATCGCTATGGCTACACCTTT. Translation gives CAIKGDRYGYTF.

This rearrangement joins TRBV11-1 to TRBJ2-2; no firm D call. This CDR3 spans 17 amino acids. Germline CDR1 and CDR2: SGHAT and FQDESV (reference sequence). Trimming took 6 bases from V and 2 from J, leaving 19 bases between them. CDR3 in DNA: TGTGCCAGCAGAGCCCGGCGATTCCTACTTAACACCGGGGAGCTGTTTTTT. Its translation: CASRARRFLLNTGELFF.

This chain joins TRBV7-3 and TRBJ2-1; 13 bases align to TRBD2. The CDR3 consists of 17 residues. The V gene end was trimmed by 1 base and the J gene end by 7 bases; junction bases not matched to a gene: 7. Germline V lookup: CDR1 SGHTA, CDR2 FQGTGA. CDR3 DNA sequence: TGTGCCAGCAGCTTAAAATCGGGACTAGCGGGAATAAATGAGCAGTTCTTC. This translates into CASSLKSGLAGINEQFF.